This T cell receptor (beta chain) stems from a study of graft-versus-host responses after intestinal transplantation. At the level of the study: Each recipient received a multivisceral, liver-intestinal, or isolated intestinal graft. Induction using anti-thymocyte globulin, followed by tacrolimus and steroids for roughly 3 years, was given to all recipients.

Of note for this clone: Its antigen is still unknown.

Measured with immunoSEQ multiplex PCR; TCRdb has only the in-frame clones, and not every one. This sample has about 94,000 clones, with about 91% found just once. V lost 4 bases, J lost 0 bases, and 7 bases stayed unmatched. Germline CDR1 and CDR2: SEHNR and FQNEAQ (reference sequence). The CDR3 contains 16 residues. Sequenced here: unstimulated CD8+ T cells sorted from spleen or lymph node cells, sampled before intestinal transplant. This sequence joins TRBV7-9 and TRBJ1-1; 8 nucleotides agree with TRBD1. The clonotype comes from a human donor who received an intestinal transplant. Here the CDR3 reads CASSSDRGGMNTEAFF. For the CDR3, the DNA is TGTGCCAGCAGCTCAGACAGGGGAGGGATGAACACTGAAGCTTTCTTT.